These 22 T cell receptor beta chains were sequenced from one sample in a study of brain T cells in children with intractable seizures. Repertoires were generated with immunoSEQ multiplex PCR, while TCRdb's copy carries only in-frame clones and drops some. The sample lists 88,000 or so clones, around nine tenths occurring once. Sequences were derived from peripheral blood, sampled at surgery. These receptor sequences come from a girl aged 2-10 years with Rasmussen encephalitis and intractable seizures.

There are many counts of this clone. The chain combines TRBV30 with TRBJ1-2, with D possibly TRBD1 on 6 matching bases. From germline, CDR1 is GTSNPN and CDR2 SVGIG (reference sequence). CDR3 length equals 9 residues. The V end lost 7 bases, the J end lost 8 bases, and 8 bases lay between the germline ends. In nucleotides, the CDR3 is TGTGCCTTAGACAGGGGCTACACCTTC. Its translation is CALDRGYTF.

This clone was counted once. V and J are TRBV6-2 or TRBV6-3 and TRBJ1-1, with D unresolved. CDR3 length: 13 residues. Trimming cost V 5 bases and J 1 base, with 8 bases left between them. From germline, CDR1 is MNHEY and CDR2 SVGEGT. The CDR3 DNA follows: TGTGCCAGCAGTCCGCGGGGGAACACTGAAGCTTTCTTT. Encoded protein: CASSPRGNTEAFF.

The gene calls are TRBV18 and TRBJ2-2; 8 nucleotides match TRBD1. Trimming removed 2 bases from V and 4 bases from J; junction bases left unmatched: 3. The CDR3 covers 15 residues. Germline CDR1 KGHSH, CDR2 LQKENI. In DNA, the CDR3 is TGTGCCAGCTCACCAAGGACAGGGATCACCGGGGAGCTGTTTTTT. Translating it yields CASSPRTGITGELFF.

The chain joins TRBV5-1 to TRBJ2-1; 10 bases line up with TRBD1. CDR3 length: 14 amino acids. V was clipped by 6 bases and J by 4 bases; unmatched bases: 4. The germline CDR1 and CDR2 sequences are SGHRS and YFSETQ. CDR3 coding DNA: TGCGCCAGCACGGGACAGGGGAGTTACAATGAGCAGTTCTTC. It is translated as CASTGQGSYNEQFF.

The chain has TRBV5-6 and TRBJ1-2, with a possible D match to TRBD1 (6 bases). This CDR3 spans 16 amino acids. Trimming pared 5 bases from V and 6 bases from J, leaving 23 bases between. The germline V gene has CDR1 SGHDT and CDR2 YYEEEE. The CDR3 spells CASSFYDRPLTHGYTF. The CDR3 nucleotides are TGTGCCAGCAGTTTTTATGACAGGCCCCTTACACATGGCTACACCTTC.

J is TRBJ1-4 and V is TRBV2, with 8 bases fitting TRBD1. Per the germline V gene, CDR1 is SNHLY and CDR2 is FYNNEI. With V trimmed by 5 bases and J by 6 bases, 5 bases remained unmatched. The CDR3 is made up of 14 amino acids. CDR3 region: CASSPGTGHEKLFF. The CDR3 region has the DNA TGTGCCAGCAGTCCCGGGACAGGTCATGAAAAACTGTTTTTT.

The J gene is TRBJ2-7, the V gene TRBV10-3; D remains unclear. Trimming shortened V by 8 bases and J by 1 base, and 6 bases separated the two germline ends. This CDR3 region has 11 residues. Germline values: CDR1 ENHRY, CDR2 SYGVKD. In DNA form, the CDR3 reads TGTGCCATCGGTTTTTCCTACGAGCAGTACTTC. Its protein is CAIGFSYEQYF.

The count of this clone is one. V usage is TRBV5-4 and J usage is TRBJ1-1; D ambiguous. Looked up from germline, CDR1 is SGHNT and CDR2 is YYREEE (reference sequence). This CDR3 has 14 amino acids. Trimming cost V 2 bases and J 5 bases, with 13 bases left between them. CDR3 DNA: TGTGCCAGCAGCTTACGAGGGAGGCTAACTGAAGCTTTCTTT. Translation: CASSLRGRLTEAFF. Full variable domain (outside the CDR3, taken from reference TRBV5-4 and TRBJ1-1): ETGVTQSPTHLIKTRGQQVTLRCSSQSGHNTVSWYQQALGQGPQFIFQYYREEENGRGNFPPRFSGLQFPNYSSELNVNALELDDSALYLCASSLRGRLTEAFFGQGTRLTVV.

This chain connects TRBV27 to TRBJ1-1; D gene ambiguous. Trimming left V 2 bases short and J 0 bases short, with 10 bases between. Looked up from germline, CDR1 is MNHEY and CDR2 is SMNVEV (reference sequence). This CDR3 has 15 amino acids. The CDR3 bases are TGTGCCAGCAGTTTAGACCGTCACCTGAACACTGAAGCTTTCTTT. This translates into CASSLDRHLNTEAFF.

The gene calls are TRBV6-5 and TRBJ1-4; possible D gene TRBD1, 5 bases. The CDR3 has 14 residues. Looked up from germline, CDR1 is MNHEY and CDR2 is SVGAGI. The V and J ends lost 8 bases and 5 bases respectively, with 15 bases between them. The CDR3 is CASLPGRLNEKLFF. The CDR3 DNA reads as TGTGCCAGCTTACCGGGACGACTGAATGAAAAACTGTTTTTT.

The V and J genes are TRBV5-1 and TRBJ2-5; 8 nucleotides line up with TRBD2. The CDR3 extends over 16 amino acids. With 7 bases clipped from V and 0 bases from J, the junction kept 11 bases outside the gene matches. Germline assignment: CDR1 SGHRS and CDR2 YFSETQ. CDR3 in DNA: TGCGCCAGCTCCTCCCCGACTAGCGACCACCAAGAGACCCAGTACTTC. Encoded protein: CASSSPTSDHQETQYF.

V and J are TRBV5-1 and TRBJ2-3; TRBD1 or TRBD2 may be the D gene (6 bases each). V gave up 3 bases and J gave up 4 bases, with 12 bases separating them. The CDR3 loop spans 14 amino acids. Per the germline V gene, CDR1 is SGHRS and CDR2 is YFSETQ. DNA for the CDR3: TGCGCCAGCAGCTGGCGGGACACAGCAGATACGCAGTATTTT. Protein: CASSWRDTADTQYF.

CDR3 sequence: CASSLRGVNTEAFF. Written as DNA, the CDR3 is TGCGCCAGCAGCCTGAGGGGGGTGAACACTGAAGCTTTCTTT. This rearrangement joins TRBV5-1 to TRBJ1-1; perhaps TRBD1 as D (6 bases). CDR1 is SGHRS and CDR2 is YFSETQ in the germline V gene. Trimming took off 4 bases at V and 0 bases at J, with 10 bases between the two ends. The CDR3 spans 14 residues.

V is TRBV13 and J is TRBJ1-6; 9 bases agree with TRBD1. The length of the CDR3 is 14 residues. J lost 7 bases, V lost 5 bases, and 3 bases had no gene match. Germline CDR1 reads PRHDT; CDR2 reads FYEKMQ (reference sequence). The CDR3 loop is CASSPGQGNSPLHF. The CDR3 DNA sequence: TGTGCCAGCAGCCCGGGACAGGGAAATTCACCCCTCCACTTT.

The chain combines TRBV9 with TRBJ1-2; maybe TRBD1 (5 bases). CDR3 length: 13 residues. Germline V gene lookup returns CDR1 SGDLS and CDR2 YYNGEE. Trimming removed 4 bases from V and 2 bases from J, with 9 bases in between. The CDR3 spells CASSPQGNYGYTF. CDR3 sequence (DNA): TGTGCCAGCAGCCCCCAGGGCAACTATGGCTACACCTTC.

The chain uses TRBV6-6 and TRBJ1-5; the D gene is possibly TRBD1 (6 bases). V gave up 7 bases and J gave up 7 bases, with 17 bases separating them. CDR1 MNHNY and CDR2 SVGAGI come from the germline V gene (reference sequence). The CDR3 extends over 14 amino acids. The CDR3 reads CASTRGGTDQPQHF. The CDR3 region has the DNA TGTGCCAGCACCCGAGGGGGGACGGACCAGCCCCAGCATTTT.

The rearrangement uses TRBV19 and TRBJ2-1, with D uncertain. The CDR3 runs 14 residues. The V gene's germline CDR1 is LNHDA and CDR2 SQIVND (reference sequence). Trimming removed 3 bases from V and 0 bases from J, with 6 bases in between. DNA of the CDR3: TGTGCCAGTAGTATTACGAGCTCCTACAATGAGCAGTTCTTC. Residues: CASSITSSYNEQFF. Drawing the rest from reference TRBV19 and TRBJ2-1, the complete variable domain is DGGITQSPKYLFRKEGQNVTLSCEQNLNHDAMYWYRQDPGQGLRLIYYSQIVNDFQKGDIAEGYSVSREKKESFPLTVTSAQKNPTAFYLCASSITSSYNEQFFGPGTRLTVL.

The rearrangement joins TRBV15 to TRBJ1-4, with D unresolved. CDR1 is LNHNV and CDR2 is YYDKDF in the germline V gene (reference sequence). Trimming took 5 bases from V and 6 from J, leaving 10 bases between them. The length of the CDR3 is 13 residues. The CDR3: CATSARSDEKLFF. CDR3 DNA sequence: TGTGCCACCAGCGCACGGTCGGATGAAAAACTGTTTTTT.

The rearrangement uses TRBV5-1 and TRBJ2-1, with D possibly TRBD2 on 6 matching bases. Trimming pared 3 bases from V and 9 bases from J, leaving 22 bases between. Germline V gives CDR1 SGHRS, CDR2 YFSETQ. This CDR3 has 16 amino acids. The CDR3 spells CASSSNPLGGIGEQFF. For the CDR3, the DNA is TGCGCCAGCAGCTCGAATCCCTTGGGGGGAATTGGTGAGCAGTTCTTC.

The J gene is TRBJ1-1, the V gene TRBV6-5; D unclear. The V gene lost 3 bases and the J gene lost 5 bases, with 7 bases spanning the gap. CDR3 size: 12 residues. The germline V gene encodes CDR1 MNHEY and CDR2 SVGAGI. For the CDR3, the DNA is TGTGCCAGCAGTTATGGGGATACTGAAGCTTTCTTT. Translating gives CASSYGDTEAFF.

The chain links TRBV29-1 to TRBJ2-1; 8 nucleotides align to TRBD2. CDR3 length equals 13 residues. V lost 4 bases to trimming and J lost 7 bases; unmatched junction nucleotides: 6. The germline gives CDR1 SQVTM, CDR2 ANQGSEA. CDR3 residues: CSVGAGAGNEQFF. CDR3 coding DNA: TGCAGCGTTGGAGCGGGGGCGGGAAATGAGCAGTTCTTC.

This chain joins TRBV2 and TRBJ2-1; 11 nucleotides agree with TRBD2. Germline CDR1 SNHLY, CDR2 FYNNEI. The trim removed 5 bases at V and 8 bases at J, leaving 2 bases unmatched. This CDR3 spans 13 amino acids. CDR3 region: CASSLAGGDEQFF. In DNA form, the CDR3 reads TGTGCCAGCAGTCTAGCGGGAGGCGATGAGCAGTTCTTC.